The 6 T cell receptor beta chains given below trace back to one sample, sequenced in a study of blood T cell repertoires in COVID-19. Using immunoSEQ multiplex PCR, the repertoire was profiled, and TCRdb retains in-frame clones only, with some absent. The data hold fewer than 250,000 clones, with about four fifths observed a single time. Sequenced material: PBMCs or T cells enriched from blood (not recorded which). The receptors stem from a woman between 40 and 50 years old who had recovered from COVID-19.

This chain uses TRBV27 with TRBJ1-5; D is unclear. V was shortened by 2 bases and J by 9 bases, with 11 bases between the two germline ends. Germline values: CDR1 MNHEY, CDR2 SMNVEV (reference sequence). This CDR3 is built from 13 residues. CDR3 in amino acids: CASSLGLLRPQHF. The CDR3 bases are TGTGCCAGCAGTTTAGGACTCCTTAGGCCCCAGCATTTT.

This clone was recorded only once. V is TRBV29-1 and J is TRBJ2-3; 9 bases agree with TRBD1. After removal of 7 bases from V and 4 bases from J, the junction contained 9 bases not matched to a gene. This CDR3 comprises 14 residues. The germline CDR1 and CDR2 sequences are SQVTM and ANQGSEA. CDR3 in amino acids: CSGQGGLVADTQYF. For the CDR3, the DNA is TGCAGCGGACAGGGGGGGCTGGTGGCAGATACGCAGTATTTT.

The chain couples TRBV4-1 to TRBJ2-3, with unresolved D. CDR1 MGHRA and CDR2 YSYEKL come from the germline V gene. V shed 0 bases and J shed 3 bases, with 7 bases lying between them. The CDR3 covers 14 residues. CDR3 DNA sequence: TGCGCCAGCAGCCAAGAATCCCTAACAGATACGCAGTATTTT. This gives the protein CASSQESLTDTQYF.

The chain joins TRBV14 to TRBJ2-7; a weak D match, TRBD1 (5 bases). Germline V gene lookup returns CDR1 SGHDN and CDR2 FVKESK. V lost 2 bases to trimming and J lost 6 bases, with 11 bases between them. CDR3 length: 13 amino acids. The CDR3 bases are TGTGCCAGCAGCCAATTGACAGCGAGCGAGCAGTACGTC. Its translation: CASSQLTASEQYV.

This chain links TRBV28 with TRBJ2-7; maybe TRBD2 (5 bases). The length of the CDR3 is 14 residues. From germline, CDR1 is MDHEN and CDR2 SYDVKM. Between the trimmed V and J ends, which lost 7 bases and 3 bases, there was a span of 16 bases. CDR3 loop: CASTGNGVRYEQYF. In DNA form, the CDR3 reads TGTGCCAGCACCGGGAACGGGGTTCGCTACGAGCAGTACTTC.

The CDR3 loop reads CASSLPTTGPYEQYF. In nucleotides, the CDR3 is TGTGCCAGCAGCCTCCCTACGACAGGGCCCTACGAGCAGTACTTC. The rearrangement joins TRBV14 to TRBJ2-7; 7 positions agree with TRBD1. This CDR3 contains 15 residues. J was trimmed by 2 bases and V by 4 bases; bases with no gene match: 8. Germline assignment: CDR1 SGHDN and CDR2 FVKESK.